This is a list of T cell receptor beta chains from one sample in a study of cytomegalovirus exposure and HLA in healthy donors. Method: immunoSEQ multiplex PCR; TCRdb's copy keeps in-frame clones and lacks some. The sample lists about 170,000 clones, roughly 85% occurring once. The sample consisted of PBMCs. The receptors stem from a man aged 18 to 35 in good health and CMV-seropositive. The CDR3 runs from the conserved cysteine through the conserved F or W. The D gene is left open where the match is weak. A clone size is listed for some rows: how often the clone was seen (once, few, many), or a class if it is expanded.

d_gene: NA
abundance: NA
j_gene: TRBJ2-2
v_gene: TRBV5-1
CDR3aa: CASSSYTGELFF
CDR3nt: TGCGCCAGCAGCTCTTACACCGGGGAGCTGTTTTTT

d_gene: NA
abundance: NA
j_gene: TRBJ2-2
v_gene: TRBV4-3
CDR3aa: CASSVAAATGELFF
CDR3nt: TGCGCCAGCAGCGTAGCCGCAGCCACCGGGGAGCTGTTTTTT

d_gene: TRBD1
abundance: NA
j_gene: TRBJ1-2
v_gene: TRBV27
CDR3aa: CASGDRDINYGYTF
CDR3nt: TGTGCCAGCGGGGACAGGGATATTAACTATGGCTACACCTTC

d_gene: TRBD2
abundance: NA
j_gene: TRBJ2-1
v_gene: TRBV4-2
CDR3aa: CASSQDNILVTSGGAYDNEQFF
CDR3nt: TGTGCCAGCAGCCAAGATAACATCTTGGTAACTAGCGGGGGGGCCTACGACAATGAGCAGTTCTTC

d_gene: TRBD2
abundance: NA
j_gene: TRBJ2-2
v_gene: TRBV6-1
CDR3aa: CASTRAGAYTGELFF
CDR3nt: TGTGCCAGCACCCGAGCGGGGGCCTACACCGGGGAGCTGTTTTTT

d_gene: TRBD1
abundance: NA
j_gene: TRBJ2-1
v_gene: TRBV9
CDR3aa: CASSVGDREIYEQFF
CDR3nt: TGTGCCAGCAGCGTAGGCGACAGGGAGATCTATGAGCAGTTCTTC

d_gene: TRBD1
abundance: NA
j_gene: TRBJ1-1
v_gene: TRBV7-2
CDR3aa: CASSFSRDRTTEAFF
CDR3nt: TGTGCCAGCAGCTTCTCCCGGGACAGGACCACTGAAGCTTTCTTT

d_gene: NA
abundance: NA
j_gene: TRBJ2-1
v_gene: TRBV11-3
CDR3aa: CASSGRTVANEQFF
CDR3nt: TGTGCCAGCAGCGGACGGACAGTGGCCAATGAGCAGTTCTTC

d_gene: TRBD2
abundance: NA
j_gene: TRBJ2-3
v_gene: TRBV7-3
CDR3aa: CASSLRLAAADTQYF
CDR3nt: TGTGCCAGCAGCCTAAGACTAGCGGCCGCAGATACGCAGTATTTT

d_gene: NA
abundance: once
j_gene: TRBJ2-7
v_gene: TRBV2
CDR3aa: CASQATYEQYF
CDR3nt: TGTGCCAGCCAGGCAACCTACGAGCAGTACTTC

d_gene: TRBD1
abundance: NA
j_gene: TRBJ1-6
v_gene: TRBV19
CDR3aa: CASSIGQGGSPLHF
CDR3nt: TGTGCCAGTAGTATAGGACAGGGCGGCTCACCCCTCCACTTT

d_gene: NA
abundance: NA
j_gene: TRBJ1-2
v_gene: TRBV6-5
CDR3aa: CASNGGQNYGYTF
CDR3nt: TGTGCCAGCAATGGGGGACAAAACTATGGCTACACCTTC

d_gene: NA
abundance: NA
j_gene: TRBJ2-7
v_gene: TRBV5-4
CDR3aa: CASSFPGKSGSYEQYF
CDR3nt: TGTGCCAGCAGCTTCCCGGGAAAATCGGGCTCCTACGAGCAGTACTTC

d_gene: TRBD2
abundance: NA
j_gene: TRBJ2-7
v_gene: TRBV4-1
CDR3aa: CASSQGGLANWGYEQYF
CDR3nt: TGCGCCAGCAGCCAAGGGGGACTAGCGAACTGGGGCTACGAGCAGTACTTC

d_gene: NA
abundance: once
j_gene: TRBJ2-3
v_gene: TRBV29-1
CDR3aa: CSVKDFAISGWTDTQYF
CDR3nt: TGCAGCGTTAAGGATTTCGCGATTAGCGGTTGGACAGATACGCAGTATTTT

d_gene: NA
abundance: few
j_gene: TRBJ1-5
v_gene: TRBV4-3
CDR3aa: CASSQDVGQGGQPQHF
CDR3nt: TGCGCCAGCAGCCAAGATGTGGGGCAGGGAGGTCAGCCCCAGCATTTT

d_gene: NA
abundance: NA
j_gene: TRBJ1-2
v_gene: TRBV9
CDR3aa: CASSVANGRGNYGYTF
CDR3nt: TGTGCCAGCAGCGTAGCCAACGGTAGAGGTAACTATGGCTACACCTTC

d_gene: NA
abundance: NA
j_gene: TRBJ2-5
v_gene: TRBV7-2
CDR3aa: CASSATGLQETQYF
CDR3nt: TGTGCCAGCAGTGCGACAGGCCTCCAAGAGACCCAGTACTTC

d_gene: TRBD1
abundance: NA
j_gene: TRBJ2-7
v_gene: TRBV7-2
CDR3aa: CASSLGGTGVYEQYF
CDR3nt: TGTGCCAGCAGCTTAGGCGGGACAGGGGTTTACGAGCAGTACTTC

d_gene: NA
abundance: NA
j_gene: TRBJ2-1
v_gene: TRBV7-8
CDR3aa: CASSLVRAGEQFF
CDR3nt: TGTGCCAGCAGCTTAGTCAGGGCCGGTGAGCAGTTCTTC

d_gene: TRBD1
abundance: few
j_gene: TRBJ2-2
v_gene: TRBV27
CDR3aa: CASSFNRGMRELFF
CDR3nt: TGTGCCAGCAGTTTCAACAGGGGGATGAGGGAGCTGTTTTTT

d_gene: NA
abundance: NA
j_gene: TRBJ1-4
v_gene: TRBV5-1
CDR3aa: CASSLGGANEKLFF
CDR3nt: TGCGCCAGCAGCTTGGGGGGCGCTAATGAAAAACTGTTTTTT

d_gene: NA
abundance: NA
j_gene: TRBJ2-3
v_gene: TRBV29-1
CDR3aa: CSAKGGSTDTQYF
CDR3nt: TGCAGCGCCAAAGGGGGTTCCACAGATACGCAGTATTTT

d_gene: NA
abundance: NA
j_gene: TRBJ2-1
v_gene: TRBV7-2
CDR3aa: CASSFGHGPYNEQFF
CDR3nt: TGTGCCAGCAGCTTCGGACACGGACCCTACAATGAGCAGTTCTTC

d_gene: NA
abundance: NA
j_gene: TRBJ2-7
v_gene: TRBV30
CDR3aa: CAWATGSNSYEQYF
CDR3nt: TGTGCCTGGGCCACAGGTTCCAACTCCTACGAGCAGTACTTC

d_gene: TRBD1
abundance: NA
j_gene: TRBJ2-7
v_gene: TRBV10-3
CDR3aa: CAISAQGSYEQYF
CDR3nt: TGTGCCATCAGCGCACAGGGGTCGTACGAGCAGTACTTC

d_gene: TRBD2
abundance: NA
j_gene: TRBJ2-2
v_gene: TRBV19
CDR3aa: CASSPLAGGPTGELFF
CDR3nt: TGTGCCAGTAGTCCCCTAGCGGGGGGGCCCACCGGGGAGCTGTTTTTT

d_gene: NA
abundance: NA
j_gene: TRBJ1-3
v_gene: TRBV5-1
CDR3aa: CASSLMGHPRGNTIYF
CDR3nt: TGCGCCAGCAGCTTGATGGGCCATCCGAGAGGAAACACCATATATTTT

d_gene: TRBD2
abundance: NA
j_gene: TRBJ2-3
v_gene: TRBV27
CDR3aa: CASSRRGGGSRDTQYF
CDR3nt: TGTGCCAGCAGTCGGCGGGGCGGGGGGAGTCGGGATACGCAGTATTTT

d_gene: TRBD2
abundance: NA
j_gene: TRBJ2-1
v_gene: TRBV4-1
CDR3aa: CASSYLGLGGYNEQFF
CDR3nt: TGCGCCAGCAGCTATCTGGGACTAGGGGGCTACAATGAGCAGTTCTTC

d_gene: TRBD2
abundance: NA
j_gene: TRBJ2-1
v_gene: TRBV27
CDR3aa: CASSLYGGATEQFF
CDR3nt: TGTGCCAGCAGTCTGTACGGGGGGGCCACTGAGCAGTTCTTC

d_gene: TRBD1
abundance: NA
j_gene: TRBJ1-5
v_gene: TRBV18
CDR3aa: CASSPTGGGNQPQHF
CDR3nt: TGTGCCAGCTCACCGACAGGGGGCGGCAATCAGCCCCAGCATTTT

d_gene: TRBD1
abundance: NA
j_gene: TRBJ2-1
v_gene: TRBV19
CDR3aa: CASSVDRAGNEQFF
CDR3nt: TGTGCCAGTAGTGTGGACAGGGCGGGTAATGAGCAGTTCTTC

d_gene: NA
abundance: NA
j_gene: TRBJ2-3
v_gene: TRBV12-5
CDR3aa: CASGSSAGDTQYF
CDR3nt: TGTGCTAGTGGTTCTTCCGCGGGCGATACGCAGTATTTT

d_gene: TRBD1
abundance: NA
j_gene: TRBJ1-2
v_gene: TRBV7-6
CDR3aa: CASSLGGQGGGYTF
CDR3nt: TGTGCCAGCAGCTTAGGGGGACAGGGCGGTGGCTACACCTTC

d_gene: NA
abundance: few
j_gene: TRBJ1-3
v_gene: TRBV18
CDR3aa: CASSPRGQDSGNTIYF
CDR3nt: TGTGCCAGCTCACCCAGGGGCCAGGACTCTGGAAACACCATATATTTT

d_gene: TRBD2
abundance: NA
j_gene: TRBJ2-5
v_gene: TRBV12-5
CDR3aa: CASGWNSGGEETQYF
CDR3nt: TGTGCTAGTGGTTGGAATAGCGGGGGGGAGGAGACCCAGTACTTC

d_gene: NA
abundance: NA
j_gene: TRBJ2-5
v_gene: TRBV15
CDR3aa: CATSNGRVGGETQYF
CDR3nt: TGTGCCACCAGTAACGGTCGGGTCGGTGGAGAGACCCAGTACTTC

d_gene: TRBD2
abundance: NA
j_gene: TRBJ2-3
v_gene: TRBV10-3
CDR3aa: CAISEASGNTDTQYF
CDR3nt: TGTGCCATCAGTGAGGCTAGCGGAAACACAGATACGCAGTATTTT

d_gene: NA
abundance: once
j_gene: TRBJ1-5
v_gene: TRBV6-6
CDR3aa: CASSTRGSNQPQHF
CDR3nt: TGTGCCAGCAGTACCCGAGGTAGCAATCAGCCCCAGCATTTT

d_gene: NA
abundance: once
j_gene: TRBJ1-3
v_gene: TRBV6-1
CDR3aa: CASSEARRNSGNTIYF
CDR3nt: TGTGCCAGCAGTGAAGCGCGGCGGAACTCTGGAAACACCATATATTTT

d_gene: NA
abundance: NA
j_gene: TRBJ2-7
v_gene: TRBV10-3
CDR3aa: CAISESYIGGEWGGYEQYF
CDR3nt: TGTGCCATCAGTGAGTCCTATATAGGGGGCGAATGGGGAGGCTACGAGCAGTACTTC

d_gene: NA
abundance: NA
j_gene: TRBJ2-3
v_gene: TRBV9
CDR3aa: CASSSALPSTDTQYF
CDR3nt: TGTGCCAGCAGCTCCGCCCTACCTAGCACAGATACGCAGTATTTT

d_gene: NA
abundance: once
j_gene: TRBJ2-5
v_gene: TRBV12-2
CDR3aa: CASRFRAGGQETQYF
CDR3nt: TGTGCAAGTCGCTTCCGGGCGGGGGGGCAAGAGACCCAGTACTTC

d_gene: TRBD2
abundance: NA
j_gene: TRBJ2-5
v_gene: TRBV4-2
CDR3aa: CASSQGGREETQYF
CDR3nt: TGTGCCAGCAGCCAAGGGGGGAGGGAAGAGACCCAGTACTTC

d_gene: NA
abundance: NA
j_gene: TRBJ2-6
v_gene: TRBV5-6
CDR3aa: CASTPGLSSGANVLTF
CDR3nt: TGTGCCAGCACTCCGGGTCTCAGCTCTGGGGCCAACGTCCTGACTTTC

d_gene: NA
abundance: NA
j_gene: TRBJ2-7
v_gene: TRBV6-5
CDR3aa: CAAHSGAYEQYF
CDR3nt: TGTGCCGCACACAGTGGCGCCTACGAGCAGTACTTC

d_gene: TRBD2
abundance: NA
j_gene: TRBJ2-7
v_gene: TRBV2
CDR3aa: CATSPPAGPYEQYF
CDR3nt: TGTGCCACTTCCCCCCCAGCGGGGCCCTACGAGCAGTACTTC

d_gene: TRBD1
abundance: NA
j_gene: TRBJ2-2
v_gene: TRBV12-5
CDR3aa: CASGPGQGTAGELFF
CDR3nt: TGTGCTAGTGGTCCGGGACAGGGGACGGCGGGGGAGCTGTTTTTT

d_gene: TRBD1
abundance: NA
j_gene: TRBJ1-2
v_gene: TRBV10-1
CDR3aa: CASSDPGGGCRDGYTF
CDR3nt: TGCGCCAGCAGTGATCCAGGGGGCGGTTGTCGGGATGGCTACACCTTC

d_gene: NA
abundance: NA
j_gene: TRBJ2-5
v_gene: TRBV9
CDR3aa: CASSTRGAGGTQYF
CDR3nt: TGTGCCAGCAGCACCCGTGGAGCCGGGGGGACCCAGTACTTC

d_gene: TRBD1
abundance: NA
j_gene: TRBJ1-3
v_gene: TRBV30
CDR3aa: CAWKPGQGAHSGNTIYF
CDR3nt: TGTGCCTGGAAACCGGGACAGGGAGCACACTCTGGAAACACCATATATTTT

d_gene: NA
abundance: NA
j_gene: TRBJ2-3
v_gene: TRBV2
CDR3aa: CASSDQDIFLDTQYF
CDR3nt: TGTGCCAGCAGTGATCAGGACATCTTTTTAGATACGCAGTATTTT

d_gene: NA
abundance: once
j_gene: TRBJ1-3
v_gene: TRBV5-4
CDR3aa: CASSLGPGGNTIYF
CDR3nt: TGTGCCAGCAGCTTGGGTCCGGGGGGAAACACCATATATTTT

d_gene: TRBD1
abundance: NA
j_gene: TRBJ2-5
v_gene: TRBV14
CDR3aa: CASSQSRDSYQETQYF
CDR3nt: TGTGCCAGCAGCCAATCACGGGACAGCTACCAAGAGACCCAGTACTTC

d_gene: NA
abundance: once
j_gene: TRBJ1-4
v_gene: TRBV7-9
CDR3aa: CASSLDSFLNEKLFF
CDR3nt: TGTGCCAGCAGCTTAGACAGCTTTCTGAATGAAAAACTGTTTTTT

d_gene: NA
abundance: NA
j_gene: TRBJ2-2
v_gene: TRBV7-2
CDR3aa: CASSLYTNTGELFF
CDR3nt: TGTGCCAGCAGCTTGTACACGAACACCGGGGAGCTGTTTTTT